This TCR beta chain was sequenced during a study of regulatory T cells in long-lasting Graves disease. CDR3-region Arm-PCR and iRepertoire HTBI primers produced the TCR beta libraries. TCRdb re-called the multiplex PCR reads with MiXCR, one entry per CDR3 protein. The sample lists about 470,000 distinct CDR3 sequences, roughly 16% seen once, with 10% to 15% in the top ten. As to this clonotype: Here the CDR3 omits its conserved ending phenylalanine or tryptophan, so a read error is the likely source.

V shed 6 bases and J shed 7 bases, with 13 bases lying between them. The CDR3 is made up of 14 amino acids. Stated time point: newly diagnosed GD, antithyroid drugs for less than 3 months. RNA from PBMCs was the source of the TCR library. Each patient gave approximately 8.8 milliliters of EDTA-anticoagulated peripheral blood. The sample also formed part of further work on T cells in Graves' hyperthyroidism and ophthalmopathy.

Sequenced material: peripheral blood mononuclear cells (PBMCs), taken at new diagnosis, from a patient treated with antithyroid drugs. This clonotype was obtained from a man aged 35 to 55 with Graves disease. V gene TRBV12-3 or TRBV12-4 combines with J gene TRBJ1-6; no reliable D call. CDR3 residues: CASRATPTNSPLHI. The CDR3, as DNA: TGTGCCAGCAGGGCGACACCTACGAATTCACCCCTCCACATT.